This T cell receptor (beta chain) was captured by sequencing in a study of T cell responses to AZD1222 COVID-19 vaccine (dated by TCRdb to 2020 to 2022). Turning to the overall study: Because spike-specific TCR depth and breadth did not differ between the two schedules, AZD1222 recipients who got a second dose at roughly 4 weeks were pooled with those who got a second dose at roughly 12 weeks. TCR sequencing covered 233 trial participants: 200 to 220 given two doses of AZD1222 and 26 given two doses of MenACWY control vaccine. Trial participants were enrolled into age subgroups of 18-55, 56-69 and 70-plus years, which contained around 140, 26 and 57 TCR-sequenced participants, respectively. The study at large found these results: After two AZD1222 doses, both the breadth and the depth of spike-specific TCRs were significantly higher than at day 0 and than in MenACWY recipients. Participants were mostly white British and included more females than males, and it was suggested by the authors that clonal diversity may have been underestimated. Because no day 14 peak-response samples were available, repertoires were characterized only after the peak T cell response. Reportedly, close to half of the unique spike-specific TCRs recognized epitopes lying outside the regions that are mutated in the B.1.351 and B.1.1.7 variants. The 56-69-year group was small, and its depth increase did not reach significance, likely because of low power. The vaccine-associated CD4 TCRs covered the entire spike protein, and the dominant responses fell in regions 160-218 and 743-854. Conclusions about previously exposed vaccinees are limited because only a handful of AZD1222 recipients were SARS-CoV-2 seropositive at baseline.

The CDR3 measures 11 amino acids from cysteine to phenylalanine. This entry keeps only the CDR3 DNA: 33 bases, framed from base 1. CDR1 and CDR2 are drawn from the germline V gene (reference sequence): DFQATT, SNEGSKA. V loses 7 bases of germline sequence and J loses 5 bases, and the interval between the two ends is 12 bases. The CDR3 regions of human TCRbeta chains were analyzed by immunosequencing. Under the source paper's analysis protocol: Repertoire TCRs were matched against a reference library of SARS-CoV-2-specific TCRs generated with the MIRA antigen-specificity platform. Breadth was defined as the fraction of unique TCRs that were SARS-CoV-2-associated, and depth was defined as the fraction of total T cells that were SARS-CoV-2-associated. Each spike-specific TCR was assigned to its reactive spike region and to a CD4 or CD8 class using the MIRA data. Log10-transformed breadth and depth values were compared by one-way ANOVA with Sidak's multiple comparisons tests. Not all clones reach the TCRdb copy of this immuneACCESS table, which keeps in-frame sequences only. Checked studies attribute under half of the gap to unresolved V genes and leave the rest unexplained. The V and J calls and clone size were taken over from that table, and D and trimming were inferred from the DNA. The sample includes some 150,000 clones, with 90% observed a single time. The top ten clones comprise around 18% of the sample.

Taken with the paper, the label for time point translates to: baseline before first vaccination. Samples from vaccinated people were obtained from the UK trials COV001 and COV002, which included a single-blind randomized controlled phase 2/3 trial of AZD1222 (ChAdOx1 nCoV-19) in healthy adults. For TCRbeta chain sequencing, PBMC samples were collected from trial participants at day 0 and at day 28 after the second dose. With regard to this clone: Its antigen is unknown. One base away there is no much larger clone; base qualities are not given.

The TCR was taken from an adult in good health. The sample here was peripheral blood, taken on day 0 of AZD1222 vaccination. The receptor chain draws on TRBV20-1 and TRBJ2-7; the D region possibly corresponds to TRBD1 (6 bases align). The nucleotide sequence reads TGCAGTGTCGTGTACAGGGACGAGCAGTACTTC. Translated, it reads CSVVYRDEQYF.